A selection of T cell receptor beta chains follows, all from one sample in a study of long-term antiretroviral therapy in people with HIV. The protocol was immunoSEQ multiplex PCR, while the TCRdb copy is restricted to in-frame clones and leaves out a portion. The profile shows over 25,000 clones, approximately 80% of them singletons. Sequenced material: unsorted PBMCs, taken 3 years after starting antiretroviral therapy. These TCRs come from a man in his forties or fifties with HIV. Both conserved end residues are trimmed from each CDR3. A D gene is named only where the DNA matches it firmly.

CDR3 protein: ASSLAGFGANVLT
D gene: NA
V gene: TRBV11-2

CDR3 protein: ASSSSDRVNTEAF
D gene: TRBD1
V gene: TRBV11-2

CDR3 protein: ASSVGVGSSYEQY
D gene: NA
V gene: TRBV9

CDR3 protein: ASSPLTRSGSETQY
D gene: TRBD2
V gene: TRBV7-2

CDR3 protein: ASSPRQGGLSGANVLT
D gene: TRBD1
V gene: TRBV18

CDR3 protein: ASSFGTNYGYT
D gene: NA
V gene: TRBV28

CDR3 protein: ASSQTPGQDYGYT
D gene: TRBD1
V gene: TRBV4-3

CDR3 protein: ASSHLRQGNQETQY
D gene: NA
V gene: TRBV7-2

CDR3 protein: ASSPAEANTEAF
D gene: NA
V gene: TRBV7-9

CDR3 protein: ASRQSGVPDEQY
D gene: NA
V gene: TRBV6-6

CDR3 protein: AWRSRGMDEQY
D gene: NA
V gene: TRBV30

CDR3 protein: ASSLAPSSGGELF
D gene: NA
V gene: TRBV11-3

CDR3 protein: ASSLTRGAGEQY
D gene: NA
V gene: TRBV7-8

CDR3 protein: ASSSSGRDQY
D gene: TRBD2
V gene: TRBV4-3

CDR3 protein: ASSDGSAGSAYEQY
D gene: NA
V gene: TRBV7-9

CDR3 protein: ASSPGTYRGPQEQY
D gene: TRBD1
V gene: TRBV7-2

CDR3 protein: ASSGGAEWETQY
D gene: NA
V gene: TRBV9

CDR3 protein: ASSSRGASGGRTVEQY
D gene: TRBD2
V gene: TRBV7-2

CDR3 protein: ASSIAGTSNQPQH
D gene: NA
V gene: TRBV19

CDR3 protein: ASTTAGQLGNYGYT
D gene: NA
V gene: TRBV19

CDR3 protein: ASSQPGVPGYT
D gene: NA
V gene: TRBV4-3

CDR3 protein: ASIGTGGDGNTIY
D gene: TRBD1
V gene: TRBV2

CDR3 protein: ASSRASGGASEQF
D gene: TRBD2
V gene: TRBV18

CDR3 protein: ATSRDVEKIL
D gene: NA
V gene: TRBV15

CDR3 protein: AIREGIRTDTQY
D gene: NA
V gene: TRBV6-1

CDR3 protein: ASSLPGGDTQY
D gene: TRBD1
V gene: TRBV28

CDR3 protein: ASSLGSGANTGELF
D gene: NA
V gene: TRBV7-2

CDR3 protein: ASSSLPGPGAEQY
D gene: NA
V gene: TRBV5-1

CDR3 protein: ASSAEERSSETQY
D gene: NA
V gene: TRBV2

CDR3 protein: ASSYGGGVYEQY
D gene: TRBD2
V gene: TRBV6-5

CDR3 protein: ASSLWQAPEAF
D gene: NA
V gene: TRBV5-4

CDR3 protein: ASGTGPSYEQY
D gene: TRBD1
V gene: TRBV6-5